These 12 T cell receptor beta chains originate from one sample sequenced in a study of blood T cell repertoires in COVID-19. The table came from immunoSEQ multiplex PCR; TCRdb's copy has only in-frame clones and leaves some out. Among under 100,000 clones listed, more than 70% were seen once. Sequenced: peripheral blood. All receptors derive from a human donor in a cohort sampled during active COVID-19.

The chain recombines TRBV4-3 with TRBJ2-5; no clear D gene. Germline V gene lookup returns CDR1 LGHNA and CDR2 YSLEER. The CDR3 has 14 amino acids. V was cut by 0 bases and J by 5 bases, with 10 bases left in between. CDR3 in amino acids: CASSQDISGETQYF. The CDR3 bases are TGCGCCAGCAGCCAAGATATTTCCGGGGAGACCCAGTACTTC.

This clone was recorded a few times. The chain uses TRBV9 and TRBJ2-2; perhaps TRBD2 as D (6 bases). The germline CDR1 and CDR2 sequences are SGDLS and YYNGEE. Trimming removed 0 bases from V and 3 bases from J, with 9 bases in between. The CDR3 totals 15 residues. Here the CDR3 reads CASSVVAEDTGELFF. The DNA of the CDR3 is TGTGCCAGCAGCGTAGTAGCGGAGGACACCGGGGAGCTGTTTTTT.

This chain uses TRBV28 with TRBJ1-1; D call uncertain. Germline CDR1 MDHEN, CDR2 SYDVKM. Trimming took 4 bases from V and 4 from J, leaving 7 bases between them. The CDR3 is made up of 12 amino acids. CDR3 sequence reads: CASSSGPTEAFF. The CDR3 coding sequence is TGTGCCAGCAGTTCCGGTCCCACTGAAGCTTTCTTT.

CDR3 DNA: TGTGCCAGCAGCTTAGAACTAGCGGCTACAGATACGCAGTATTTT. Residues: CASSLELAATDTQYF. The chain joins TRBV7-6 to TRBJ2-3; 8 bases match TRBD2. CDR3 length: 15 amino acids. Germline V gives CDR1 SGHVS, CDR2 FNYEAQ. Trimming removed 1 base from V and 3 bases from J; junction bases left unmatched: 3.

The DNA of the CDR3 is TGTGCCAGCAGCCGGGACAGCGCCTATGGCTACACCTTC. Amino acid sequence: CASSRDSAYGYTF. V gene TRBV5-8 combines with J gene TRBJ1-2; 7 bases align to TRBD1. Germline V gene lookup returns CDR1 SGHTS and CDR2 YDEGEE. The CDR3 is 13 amino acids. After removal of 4 bases from V and 4 bases from J, the junction contained 4 bases not matched to a gene.

The CDR3 spells CAISEGYGTGIGTEAFF. Here the CDR3 DNA reads TGTGCCATCAGTGAGGGATATGGGACAGGGATTGGTACTGAAGCTTTCTTT. The V gene is TRBV10-3, the J gene TRBJ1-1; 9 bases agree with TRBD1. The CDR3 is made up of 17 amino acids. CDR1 is ENHRY and CDR2 is SYGVKD in the germline V gene. V shed 2 bases, J shed 5 bases, and the junction held 12 bases outside the gene matches.

This chain links TRBV4-2 with TRBJ2-7; D gene uncertain. The CDR3 contains 16 residues. Trimming removed 0 bases from V and 0 bases from J, with 12 bases in between. Germline V gene data show CDR1 as LGHNA and CDR2 as YNFKEQ. The CDR3 DNA reads TGTGCCAGCAGCCAAGAAAGCTTCTTGCTCTCCTACGAGCAGTACTTC. This codes for CASSQESFLLSYEQYF.

This clone occurred once. This rearrangement joins TRBV7-9 to TRBJ1-3; 8 bases match TRBD1. Trimming cost V 5 bases and J 0 bases; bases outside gene matches: 12. Germline CDR1 and CDR2: SEHNR and FQNEAQ (reference sequence). CDR3 length equals 18 residues. The CDR3: CASSPQGDQLSSGNTIYF. CDR3 coding DNA: TGTGCCAGCAGCCCACAGGGGGACCAGCTGAGCTCTGGAAACACCATATATTTT.

This chain joins TRBV9 and TRBJ2-1, with D maybe TRBD2 (6 bases). This CDR3 has 14 amino acids. Trimming removed 0 bases at V and 4 bases at J, with 8 bases between. In germline, CDR1 is SGDLS, CDR2 YYNGEE. CDR3 coding DNA: TGTGCCAGCAGCGTAGCGGAGGGGTACAATGAGCAGTTCTTC. Encoded protein: CASSVAEGYNEQFF. The full variable domain, rest sourced from reference TRBV9 and TRBJ2-1, is DSGVTQTPKHLITATGQRVTLRCSPRSGDLSVYWYQQSLDQGLQFLIQYYNGEERAKGNILERFSAQQFPDLHSELNLSSLELGDSALYFCASSVAEGYNEQFFGPGTRLTVL.

The chain uses TRBV12-5 and TRBJ2-7; D possibly corresponds to TRBD2 (5 bases). There are 13 residues in the CDR3. Germline V gives CDR1 LGHNT, CDR2 FRNRAP. The V gene lost 1 base and the J gene lost 6 bases, with 10 bases spanning the gap. Here the CDR3 DNA reads TGTGCTAGTGGTTTGGAGGTCGGGATCGAGCAGTACTTC. Amino acid sequence: CASGLEVGIEQYF.

The chain has TRBV7-2 and TRBJ2-1, with 12 nucleotides matching TRBD2. This CDR3 comprises 15 residues. J lost 9 bases, V lost 2 bases, and 5 bases had no gene match. Germline values: CDR1 SGHTA, CDR2 FQGNSA. The CDR3 DNA reads TGTGCCAGCAGCTTACTAGCGGGGGGGCAGGGTGAGCAGTTCTTC. It specifies CASSLLAGGQGEQFF.

DNA for the CDR3: TGTGCCAGCAGAACGACAGGGCCCCAAGAGACCCAGTACTTC. It is translated as CASRTTGPQETQYF. This chain connects TRBV5-6 to TRBJ2-5; 7 bases match TRBD1. The ends lost 5 bases at V and 1 base at J; junction bases unmatched: 5. CDR1 SGHDT and CDR2 YYEEEE come from the germline V gene. The CDR3 totals 14 residues. Drawing the rest from reference TRBV5-6 and TRBJ2-5, the complete variable domain is DAGVTQSPTHLIKTRGQQVTLRCSPKSGHDTVSWYQQALGQGPQFIFQYYEEEERQRGNFPDRFSGHQFPNYSSELNVNALLLGDSALYLCASRTTGPQETQYFGPGTRLLVL.